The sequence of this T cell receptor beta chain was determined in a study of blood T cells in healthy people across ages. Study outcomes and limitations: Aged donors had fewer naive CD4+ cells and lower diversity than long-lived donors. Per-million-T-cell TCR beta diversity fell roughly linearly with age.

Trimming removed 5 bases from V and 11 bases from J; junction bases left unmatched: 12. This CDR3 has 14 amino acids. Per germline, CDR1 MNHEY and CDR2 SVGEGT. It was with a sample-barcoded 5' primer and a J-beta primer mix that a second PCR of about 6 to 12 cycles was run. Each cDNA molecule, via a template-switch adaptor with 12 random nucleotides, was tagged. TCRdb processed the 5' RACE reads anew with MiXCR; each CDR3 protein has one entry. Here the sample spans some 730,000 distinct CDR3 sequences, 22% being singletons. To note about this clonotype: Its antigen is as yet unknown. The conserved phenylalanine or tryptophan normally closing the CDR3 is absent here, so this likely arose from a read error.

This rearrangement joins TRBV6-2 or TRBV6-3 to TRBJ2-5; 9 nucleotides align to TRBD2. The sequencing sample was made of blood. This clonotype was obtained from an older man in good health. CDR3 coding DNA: TGTGCCAGCAGTATCTCGAGACTAGCGGCAAAGCAGTACGTC. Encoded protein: CASSISRLAAKQYV.